This is a list of T cell receptor beta chains from one sample in a study of cytomegalovirus exposure and HLA in healthy donors. Generated by immunoSEQ multiplex PCR, the TCRdb table keeps only in-frame clones and is missing some. The sample has about 170,000 clones; 85% to 90% are singletons. Sequenced sample: PBMCs. The receptors derive from a woman in her twenties or thirties in good health and CMV-seronegative. Both conserved end residues are part of each CDR3. The D gene is left open where the match is weak. Part of the rows lack a size; the others show once, few, many or a class for expanded clones.

V gene,clone size,J gene,D gene,CDR3 protein,CDR3 DNA
TRBV5-1,NA,TRBJ1-3,NA,CASSLVPLSGNTIYF,TGCGCCAGCAGCTTAGTTCCACTCTCTGGAAACACCATATATTTT
TRBV7-2,once,TRBJ1-6,TRBD1,CASSLVGGQRNSPLHF,TGTGCCAGCAGCTTAGTAGGGGGACAGAGGAATTCACCCCTCCACTTT
TRBV19,NA,TRBJ1-1,NA,CASSIGHLNTEAFF,TGTGCCAGTAGTATAGGACACCTAAACACTGAAGCTTTCTTT
TRBV6-4,NA,TRBJ1-4,TRBD1,CASSEGQGGEKLFF,TGTGCCAGCAGTGAGGGACAGGGGGGAGAAAAACTGTTTTTT
TRBV6-6,few,TRBJ1-5,NA,CASNDGGGRQPQHF,TGTGCCAGCAACGACGGGGGGGGCCGGCAGCCCCAGCATTTT
TRBV9,NA,TRBJ2-2,NA,CASSGGGTGELFF,TGTGCCAGCAGCGGAGGAGGGACCGGGGAGCTGTTTTTT
TRBV30,NA,TRBJ1-3,NA,CAWSPHSGSGNTIYF,TGTGCCTGGAGTCCACACAGTGGGTCAGGAAACACCATATATTTT
TRBV6-1,NA,TRBJ2-1,TRBD1,CASSDTRLGQGYNEQFF,TGTGCCAGCAGTGACACCCGCCTGGGACAGGGGTACAATGAGCAGTTCTTC
TRBV11-2,NA,TRBJ2-1,TRBD2,CASSLVRGGPHNEQFF,TGTGCCAGCAGCTTAGTGCGCGGGGGGCCCCACAATGAGCAGTTCTTC
TRBV5-4,once,TRBJ2-7,TRBD1,CASSLEGQGNYEQYF,TGTGCCAGCAGCTTGGAGGGACAGGGAAACTACGAGCAGTACTTC
TRBV4-2,few,TRBJ2-7,NA,CASSTGPNEYEQYF,TGTGCCAGCAGCACAGGGCCGAACGAGTACGAGCAGTACTTC
TRBV27,NA,TRBJ2-1,TRBD2,CASNIGGNAYNEQFF,TGTGCCAGCAACATCGGGGGGAACGCCTACAATGAGCAGTTCTTC
TRBV5-1,NA,TRBJ1-4,TRBD1,CASSLDRGNEKLFF,TGCGCCAGCAGCCTTGACAGGGGGAATGAAAAACTGTTTTTT
TRBV7-6,NA,TRBJ1-6,TRBD1,CASSPTFRDRVGDSPLHF,TGTGCCAGCAGCCCAACATTCCGGGACAGGGTAGGCGATTCACCCCTCCACTTT
TRBV7-6,NA,TRBJ1-1,TRBD1,CASSLWEDRLNTEAFF,TGTGCCAGCAGCTTATGGGAGGACAGGCTGAACACTGAAGCTTTCTTT
TRBV7-2,NA,TRBJ1-5,NA,CASSLVGGDNQPQHF,TGTGCCAGCAGCTTAGTGGGAGGGGACAATCAGCCCCAGCATTTT
TRBV6-1,once,TRBJ2-1,TRBD1,CASRRTGVVEQFF,TGTGCCAGCAGAAGGACAGGGGTGGTTGAGCAGTTCTTC
TRBV7-8,NA,TRBJ2-2,NA,CATKASGASGELFF,TGTGCCACCAAGGCCTCAGGGGCCTCCGGGGAGCTGTTTTTT
TRBV5-1,NA,TRBJ2-1,TRBD2,CASSLLAGGPYEQFF,TGCGCCAGCAGCTTGCTAGCGGGGGGGCCCTATGAGCAGTTCTTC
TRBV5-5,NA,TRBJ1-5,NA,CASSLAGINQPQHF,TGTGCCAGCAGCTTGGCAGGTATCAATCAGCCCCAGCATTTT
TRBV1,NA,TRBJ1-4,NA,CTSSQDLLNQAELFF,TGCACCAGCAGCCAAGATCTGCTAAACCAGGCAGAACTGTTTTTT
TRBV6-5,NA,TRBJ1-1,TRBD1,CASSYRRQGSTEAFF,TGTGCCAGCAGTTACCGGAGACAGGGAAGCACTGAAGCTTTCTTT
TRBV18,NA,TRBJ2-7,TRBD1,CASSRRQGEAYEQYF,TGTGCCAGCTCGCGACGACAGGGAGAGGCCTACGAGCAGTACTTC
TRBV30,NA,TRBJ2-2,NA,CAWSPLNTGELFF,TGTGCCTGGAGTCCCCTGAACACCGGGGAGCTGTTTTTT
TRBV16,few,TRBJ1-1,NA,CASSQSTRAEAFF,TGTGCCAGCAGCCAATCTACCAGGGCTGAAGCTTTCTTT